The subject of this entry is one T cell receptor (beta chain). Germline CDR1 reads ENHRY; CDR2 reads SYGVKD. The length of the CDR3 is 13 residues. UMI-labeled TRB cDNA libraries were prepared by 5' RACE. TCRdb reanalyzed the 5' RACE reads and collapses them to one entry per CDR3 protein, without DNA. In all, the sample yields 130,000 or so distinct CDR3 sequences. The data stem from a study of CXCR3-negative and CXCR3-positive naive CD8 T cells. CD8+ T cell subsets were each sorted in triplicate, about 310,000 cells apiece. The gene calls are TRBV10-3 and TRBJ2-7. The sequence was collected from a human donor in good health. Some clones in this sample may be carry-over from other donors' samples. Specimen: naive CXCR3- CD8+ T cells from blood. Subset specified: CD45RO-CCR7+CD27+CD95- naive CD8+ T cells lacking CXCR3 (TNR3-). CDR3 sequence: CAVSETDPYEQYF.